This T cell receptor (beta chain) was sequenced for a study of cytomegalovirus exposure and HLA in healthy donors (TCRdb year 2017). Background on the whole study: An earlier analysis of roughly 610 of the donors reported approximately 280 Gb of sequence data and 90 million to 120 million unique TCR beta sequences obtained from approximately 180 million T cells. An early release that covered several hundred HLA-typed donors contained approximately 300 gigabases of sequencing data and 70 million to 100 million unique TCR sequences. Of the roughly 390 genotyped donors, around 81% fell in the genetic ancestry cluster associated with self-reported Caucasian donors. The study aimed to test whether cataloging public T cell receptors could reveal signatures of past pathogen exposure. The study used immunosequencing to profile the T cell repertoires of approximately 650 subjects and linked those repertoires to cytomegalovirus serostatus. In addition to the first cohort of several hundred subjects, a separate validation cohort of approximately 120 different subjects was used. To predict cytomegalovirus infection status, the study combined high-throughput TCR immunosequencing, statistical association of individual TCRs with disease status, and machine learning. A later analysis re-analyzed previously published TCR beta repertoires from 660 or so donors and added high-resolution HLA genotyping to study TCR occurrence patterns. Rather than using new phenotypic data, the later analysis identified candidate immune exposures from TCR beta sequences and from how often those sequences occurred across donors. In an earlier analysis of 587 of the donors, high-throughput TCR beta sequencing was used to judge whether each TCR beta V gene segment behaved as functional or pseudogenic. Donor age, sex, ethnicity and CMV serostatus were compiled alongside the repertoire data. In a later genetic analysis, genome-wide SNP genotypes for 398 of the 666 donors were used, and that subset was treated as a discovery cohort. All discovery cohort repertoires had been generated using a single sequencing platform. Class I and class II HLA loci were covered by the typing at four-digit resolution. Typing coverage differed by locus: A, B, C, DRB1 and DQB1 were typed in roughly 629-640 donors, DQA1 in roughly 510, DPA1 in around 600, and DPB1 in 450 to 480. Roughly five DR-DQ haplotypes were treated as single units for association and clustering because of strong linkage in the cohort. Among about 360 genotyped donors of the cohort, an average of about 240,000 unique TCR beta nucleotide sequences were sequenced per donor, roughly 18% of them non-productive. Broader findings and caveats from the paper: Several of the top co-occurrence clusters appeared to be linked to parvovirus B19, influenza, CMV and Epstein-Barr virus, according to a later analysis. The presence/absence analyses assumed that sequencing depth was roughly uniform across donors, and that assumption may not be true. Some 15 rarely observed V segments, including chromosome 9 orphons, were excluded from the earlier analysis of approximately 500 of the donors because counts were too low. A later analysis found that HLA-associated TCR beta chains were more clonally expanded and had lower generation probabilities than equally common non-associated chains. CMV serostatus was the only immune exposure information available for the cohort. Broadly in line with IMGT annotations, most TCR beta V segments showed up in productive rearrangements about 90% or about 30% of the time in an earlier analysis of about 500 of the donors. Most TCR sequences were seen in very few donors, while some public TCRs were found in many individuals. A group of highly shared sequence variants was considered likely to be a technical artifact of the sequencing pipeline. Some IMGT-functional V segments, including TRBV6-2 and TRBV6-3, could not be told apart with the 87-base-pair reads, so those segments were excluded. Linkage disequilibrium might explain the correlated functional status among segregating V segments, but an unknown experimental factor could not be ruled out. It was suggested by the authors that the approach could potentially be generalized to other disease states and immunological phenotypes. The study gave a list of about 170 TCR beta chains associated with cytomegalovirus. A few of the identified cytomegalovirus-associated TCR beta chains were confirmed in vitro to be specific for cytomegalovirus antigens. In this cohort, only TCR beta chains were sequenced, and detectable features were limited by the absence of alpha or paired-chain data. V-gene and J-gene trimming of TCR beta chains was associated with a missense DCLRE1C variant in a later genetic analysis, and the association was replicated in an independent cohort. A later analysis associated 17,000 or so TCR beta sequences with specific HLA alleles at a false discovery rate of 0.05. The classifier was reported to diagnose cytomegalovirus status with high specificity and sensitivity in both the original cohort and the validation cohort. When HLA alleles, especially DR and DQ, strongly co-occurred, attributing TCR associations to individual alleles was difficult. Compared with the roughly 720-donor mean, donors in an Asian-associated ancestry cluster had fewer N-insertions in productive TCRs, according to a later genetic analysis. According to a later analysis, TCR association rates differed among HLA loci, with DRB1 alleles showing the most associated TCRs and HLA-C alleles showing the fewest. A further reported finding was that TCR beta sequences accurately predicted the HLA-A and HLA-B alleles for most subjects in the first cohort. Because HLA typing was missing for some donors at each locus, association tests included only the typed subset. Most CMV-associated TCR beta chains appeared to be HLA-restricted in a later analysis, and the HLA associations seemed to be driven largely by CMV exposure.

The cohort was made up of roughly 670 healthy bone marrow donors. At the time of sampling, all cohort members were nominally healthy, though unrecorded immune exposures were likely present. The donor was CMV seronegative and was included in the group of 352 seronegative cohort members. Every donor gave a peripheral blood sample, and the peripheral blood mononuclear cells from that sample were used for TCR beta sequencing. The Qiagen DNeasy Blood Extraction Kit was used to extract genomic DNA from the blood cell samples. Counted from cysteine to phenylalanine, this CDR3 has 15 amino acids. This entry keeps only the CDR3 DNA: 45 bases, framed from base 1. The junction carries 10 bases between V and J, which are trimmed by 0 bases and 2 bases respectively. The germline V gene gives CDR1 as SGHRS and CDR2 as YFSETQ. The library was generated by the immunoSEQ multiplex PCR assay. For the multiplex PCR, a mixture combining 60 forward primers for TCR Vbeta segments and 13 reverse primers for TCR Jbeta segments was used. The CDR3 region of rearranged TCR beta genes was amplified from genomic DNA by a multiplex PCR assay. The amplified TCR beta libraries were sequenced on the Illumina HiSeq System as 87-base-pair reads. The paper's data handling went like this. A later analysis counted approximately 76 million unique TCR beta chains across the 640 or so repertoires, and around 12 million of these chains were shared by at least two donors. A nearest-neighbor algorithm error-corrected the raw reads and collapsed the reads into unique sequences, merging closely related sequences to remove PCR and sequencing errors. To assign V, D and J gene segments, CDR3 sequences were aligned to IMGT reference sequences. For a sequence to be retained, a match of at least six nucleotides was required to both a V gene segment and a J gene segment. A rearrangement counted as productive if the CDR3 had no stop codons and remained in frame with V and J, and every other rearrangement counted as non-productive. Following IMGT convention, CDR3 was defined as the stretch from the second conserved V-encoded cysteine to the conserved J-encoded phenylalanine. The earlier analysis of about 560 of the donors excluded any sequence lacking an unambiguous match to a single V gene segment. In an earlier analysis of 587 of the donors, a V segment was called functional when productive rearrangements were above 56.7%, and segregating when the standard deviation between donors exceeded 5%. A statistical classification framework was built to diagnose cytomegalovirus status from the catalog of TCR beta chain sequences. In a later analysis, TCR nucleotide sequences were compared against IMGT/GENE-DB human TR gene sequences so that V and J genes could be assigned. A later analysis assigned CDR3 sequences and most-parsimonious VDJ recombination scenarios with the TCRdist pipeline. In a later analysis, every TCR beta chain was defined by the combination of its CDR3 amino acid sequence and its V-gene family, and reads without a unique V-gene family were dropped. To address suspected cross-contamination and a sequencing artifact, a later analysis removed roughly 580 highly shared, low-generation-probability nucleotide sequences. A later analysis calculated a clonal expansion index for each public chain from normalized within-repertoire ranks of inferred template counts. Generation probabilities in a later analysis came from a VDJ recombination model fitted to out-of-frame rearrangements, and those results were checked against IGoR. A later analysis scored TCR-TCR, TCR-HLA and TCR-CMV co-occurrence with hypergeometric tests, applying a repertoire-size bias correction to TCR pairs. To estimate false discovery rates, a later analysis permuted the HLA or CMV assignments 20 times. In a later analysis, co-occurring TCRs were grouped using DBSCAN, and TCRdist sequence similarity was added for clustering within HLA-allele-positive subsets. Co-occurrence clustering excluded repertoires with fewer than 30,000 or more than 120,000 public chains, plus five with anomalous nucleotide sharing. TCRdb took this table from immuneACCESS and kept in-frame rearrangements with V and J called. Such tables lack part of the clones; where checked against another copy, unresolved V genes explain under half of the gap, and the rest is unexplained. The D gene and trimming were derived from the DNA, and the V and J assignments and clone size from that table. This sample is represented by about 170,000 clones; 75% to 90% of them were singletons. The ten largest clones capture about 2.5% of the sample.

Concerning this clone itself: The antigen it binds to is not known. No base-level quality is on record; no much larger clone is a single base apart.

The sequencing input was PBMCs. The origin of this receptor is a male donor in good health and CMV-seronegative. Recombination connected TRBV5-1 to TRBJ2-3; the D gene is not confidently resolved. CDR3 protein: CASSLEPANTDTQYF. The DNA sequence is TGCGCCAGCAGCTTGGAGCCTGCGAACACAGATACGCAGTATTTT.